Below, 23 T cell receptor beta chains from the same sample are listed, as sequenced in a study of shared clonotypes between healthy human individuals. Profiling relied on immunoSEQ multiplex PCR, and the TCRdb table lists in-frame clones only, not all of them. The table shows some 1 million clones, with about 76% occurring only once. The sequencing input was memory CD4+ T cells sorted from blood. The subset denotes: CD45RA-negative fraction. All receptors come from a man aged 18 to 30 in good health.

This chain joins TRBV5-1 and TRBJ1-2, with D perhaps TRBD1 (6 bases). V was cut by 3 bases and J by 4 bases, with 19 bases left in between. The V gene's germline CDR1 is SGHRS and CDR2 YFSETQ. This CDR3 is built from 16 residues. The CDR3 loop is CASSSIGSGASYGYTF. The CDR3 DNA follows: TGCGCCAGCAGCTCGATCGGGTCGGGGGCAAGCTATGGCTACACCTTC.

This sequence joins TRBV5-6 and TRBJ1-2, with 8 bases aligning to TRBD1. CDR3 size: 17 residues. V gave up 3 bases and J gave up 6 bases; unmatched junction bases: 16. Germline V gives CDR1 SGHDT, CDR2 YYEEEE. The CDR3 here is CASSSFPQGDYNHGYTF. CDR3 in DNA: TGTGCCAGCAGCTCTTTCCCACAGGGGGACTACAACCATGGCTACACCTTC.

The chain links TRBV9 to TRBJ2-1; D might be TRBD1 or TRBD2, each matching 6 bases. CDR1 is SGDLS, CDR2 YYNGEE, per germline. V dropped 0 bases and J dropped 4 bases, with 14 bases sitting between them. The CDR3 extends over 16 amino acids. The DNA of the CDR3 is TGTGCCAGCAGCGTAGATGCGGGGACAATATACAATGAGCAGTTCTTC. As protein: CASSVDAGTIYNEQFF.

The genes are TRBV29-1 and TRBJ2-5; D not certain. Germline V gives CDR1 SQVTM, CDR2 ANQGSEA. Trimming stripped 4 bases from V and 4 bases from J, with 16 bases between. The CDR3 runs to 14 residues. For the CDR3, the DNA is TGCAGCGTTGCTCTCTTGGCATCCGGAGAGACCCAGTACTTC. This gives the protein CSVALLASGETQYF.

CDR3 in amino acids: CASSSQGSVNYGYTF. The CDR3 nucleotides read TGTGCCAGCAGCTCGCAGGGGTCAGTCAACTATGGCTACACCTTC. The V gene is TRBV27, the J gene TRBJ1-2; tentatively, D is TRBD1 (6 bases). The length of the CDR3 is 15 residues. Germline assignment: CDR1 MNHEY and CDR2 SMNVEV (reference sequence). V gave up 6 bases and J gave up 2 bases, with 16 bases separating them.

The V call is TRBV5-1, the J call TRBJ2-7; 9 positions agree with TRBD1. Germline V gene lookup returns CDR1 SGHRS and CDR2 YFSETQ. V was clipped by 4 bases and J by 2 bases; unmatched bases: 4. There are 14 residues in the CDR3. The CDR3 reads CASSPDRGAYEQYF. For the CDR3, the DNA is TGCGCCAGCAGCCCCGACAGGGGGGCCTACGAGCAGTACTTC.

This chain connects TRBV4-3 to TRBJ1-2; D is unclear. Trimming cost V 0 bases and J 8 bases, with 13 bases left between them. The CDR3 sequence is 14 residues long. Germline V gene lookup returns CDR1 LGHNA and CDR2 YSLEER. The CDR3 loop is CASSQDPGVGGYTF. CDR3 DNA: TGCGCCAGCAGCCAAGATCCCGGGGTAGGAGGCTACACCTTC.

J is TRBJ1-4 and V is TRBV18; D uncertain. Germline-derived CDR1 and CDR2 are KGHSH and LQKENI. V was pared by 3 bases and J by 8 bases, with 10 bases between. The CDR3 is made up of 13 amino acids. The CDR3 bases are TGTGCCAGCTCACCCCGTTCTAGAGAAAAACTGTTTTTT. Its protein product is CASSPRSREKLFF.

The chain employs TRBV27 and TRBJ1-2; D is undetermined. V was shortened by 5 bases and J by 0 bases, with 16 bases between the two germline ends. This CDR3 is built from 16 residues. The germline V gene has CDR1 MNHEY and CDR2 SMNVEV (reference sequence). The CDR3 DNA reads as TGTGCCAGCAGTCCCTTGGGCGGAGGTACTAACTATGGCTACACCTTC. Translating gives CASSPLGGGTNYGYTF.

This clone was observed once. This chain joins TRBV5-1 and TRBJ2-2; perhaps TRBD2 as D (6 bases). There are 16 residues in the CDR3. Trimming cost V 1 base and J 1 base, with 11 bases left between them. The germline gives CDR1 SGHRS, CDR2 YFSETQ. CDR3 residues: CASSLIPGVNTGELFF. The CDR3 region has the DNA TGCGCCAGCAGCTTGATCCCGGGAGTGAACACCGGGGAGCTGTTTTTT.

This clone showed up just a few times. The chain recombines TRBV6-6 with TRBJ2-7; D perhaps matches TRBD1 (5 bases). CDR1 and CDR2 (germline): MNHNY, SVGAGI (reference sequence). The V end was cut by 2 bases, the J end by 7 bases, with 9 bases between. This CDR3 is 12 amino acids long. CDR3: CASSYGATEQYF. In DNA, the CDR3 is TGTGCCAGCAGTTACGGGGCGACTGAGCAGTACTTC.

This chain links TRBV5-1 with TRBJ1-1; 8 positions agree with TRBD1. J gave up 2 bases and V 8 bases, and 8 bases lay outside the gene matches. CDR3 length: 14 residues. Germline V lookup: CDR1 SGHRS, CDR2 YFSETQ. This CDR3 is CASRQGAGNTEAFF. DNA of the CDR3: TGCGCCAGTCGGCAGGGGGCTGGCAACACTGAAGCTTTCTTT.

The chain has TRBV11-2 and TRBJ1-3, with TRBD1 identical over 7 bases. CDR3 length: 19 amino acids. The J segment lost 7 bases and the V segment lost 5 bases, leaving 23 bases of the junction unmatched. Germline values: CDR1 SGHAT, CDR2 FQNNGV. The CDR3 DNA reads TGTGCCAGCAGCCCCCGGGGACAGAGGGAAAACACTCTTTGGAACACCATATATTTT. Protein sequence: CASSPRGQRENTLWNTIYF.

V gene TRBV7-2 combines with J gene TRBJ1-1, with TRBD1 matching over 11 bases. J was trimmed by 9 bases and V by 5 bases; bases with no gene match: 5. The CDR3 covers 13 residues. CDR1 is SGHTA, CDR2 FQGNSA, per germline. The CDR3 is CASSPGQGAKAFF. DNA for the CDR3: TGTGCCAGCAGCCCCGGACAGGGGGCTAAAGCTTTCTTT.

This clone is a singleton in its sample. Mismatch with germline at one junction end may stem from a read error. This chain uses TRBV10-3 with TRBJ2-7; 8 bases agree with TRBD1. CDR1 is ENHRY and CDR2 is SYGVKD in the germline V gene. CDR3 length: 13 residues. The CDR3 loop reads CAISGQGNNERYF. The CDR3, as DNA: TGTGCCATCAGTGGACAGGGGAACAACGAGCGGTACTTC.

The V and J genes are TRBV15 and TRBJ1-3; TRBD1 agrees at 9 bases. The CDR3 totals 17 residues. V was pared by 0 bases and J by 2 bases, with 5 bases of the junction left unmatched. CDR1 is LNHNV, CDR2 YYDKDF, per germline (reference sequence). This chain's CDR3 is CATSRDTGQGTGNTIYF. The CDR3 nucleotides read TGTGCCACCAGCAGAGATACGGGACAGGGTACTGGAAACACCATATATTTT.

The V and J genes are TRBV7-9 and TRBJ1-1; TRBD1 matches 8 bases. V lost 7 bases, J lost 1 base, and 8 bases stayed unmatched. Germline V gene lookup returns CDR1 SEHNR and CDR2 FQNEAQ (reference sequence). CDR3 length: 15 residues. CDR3 bases: TGTGCCAGCACCCTCTTTGGACAGGGGAACACTGAAGCTTTCTTT. Encoded protein: CASTLFGQGNTEAFF.

This clone appeared a few times. Distinct nucleotide sequences in the sample also encode this CDR3. V is TRBV15 and J is TRBJ2-5; D ambiguous. Trimming removed 0 bases at V and 4 bases at J, with 6 bases between. The CDR3 loop spans 13 amino acids. Germline CDR1 is LNHNV and CDR2 is YYDKDF (reference sequence). The CDR3 protein is CATSRDPAETQYF. Written as DNA, the CDR3 is TGTGCCACCAGCAGAGACCCAGCAGAGACCCAGTACTTC.

The chain couples TRBV18 to TRBJ1-4; D perhaps matches TRBD1 (6 bases). CDR1 is KGHSH and CDR2 is LQKENI in the germline V gene. Trimming removed 1 base at V and 7 bases at J, with 10 bases between. This CDR3 comprises 14 residues. CDR3 residues: CASSPRDTAEKLFF. CDR3 in DNA: TGTGCCAGCTCACCACGGGACACCGCTGAAAAACTGTTTTTT.

The chain carries TRBV10-3 and TRBJ2-1; 7 nucleotides line up with TRBD1. V shed 7 bases and J 5 bases; nucleotides not matched to a gene: 11. Germline V gene sequence: CDR1 ENHRY, CDR2 SYGVKD. This CDR3 region has 15 residues. The CDR3, as DNA: TGTGCCATCATTAACTTTGGACAGGCAAACAATGAGCAGTTCTTC. The encoded protein is CAIINFGQANNEQFF.

The chain recombines TRBV10-3 with TRBJ1-6, with 10 bases fitting TRBD1. Looked up from germline, CDR1 is ENHRY and CDR2 is SYGVKD. This CDR3 spans 12 amino acids. Trimming removed 10 bases from V and 14 bases from J; junction bases left unmatched: 8. The CDR3 sequence is CATTGGGRSLHF. As DNA, the CDR3 is TGTGCCACGACAGGGGGCGGCCGTTCCCTCCACTTT.

CDR3 protein: CASSERSTDTQYF. In DNA, the CDR3 is TGCGCCAGCAGTGAAAGGAGCACAGATACGCAGTATTTT. This chain links TRBV10-1 with TRBJ2-3; D call uncertain. Deletions cut 3 bases from V and 0 bases from J, with 4 bases between. Germline CDR1 is WNHNN and CDR2 is SYGVQD (reference sequence). This CDR3 comprises 13 residues.

This clone showed up just a few times. The chain joins TRBV27 to TRBJ1-5; 9 bases match TRBD1. V dropped 6 bases and J dropped 0; count of bases not matched to a gene: 12. The CDR3 length is 18 residues. Looked up from germline, CDR1 is MNHEY and CDR2 is SMNVEV (reference sequence). The CDR3 region has the DNA TGTGCCAGCAGCCGCTACCCGGGGACAGGGTATAGCAATCAGCCCCAGCATTTT. It specifies CASSRYPGTGYSNQPQHF.